This TCR beta chain was identified during a study of T cell repertoires in cytomegalovirus infection. On the study more broadly: From public TCR beta signatures came an indication of both CMV infection and matching HLA type.

General observations from the study: CMV-specific HLA-C-restricted TCR beta clonotypes dominated the ex vivo response.

TCRdb used MiXCR to reprocess the reads, holding one entry per CDR3 protein. The sample holds about 240,000 distinct CDR3 sequences, about 5.9% seen once. In its sample, this clonotype was seen many times. Its antigen is unidentified. Germline CDR1 and CDR2: DFQATT and SNEGSKA (reference sequence). The CDR3 runs 15 residues. V lost 5 bases, J lost 1 base, and 4 bases stayed unmatched. Sequencing used PBMCs. This clonotype was obtained from a human donor in good health (CMV status not recorded). Some clones in this sample may be carry-over from other donors' samples. V usage is TRBV20-1 and J usage is TRBJ2-5; 13 bases are a match to TRBD2. CDR3 amino acids: CSAPTSGGLQETQYF. The CDR3, as DNA: TGCAGTGCTCCGACTAGCGGGGGGCTCCAAGAGACCCAGTACTTC.